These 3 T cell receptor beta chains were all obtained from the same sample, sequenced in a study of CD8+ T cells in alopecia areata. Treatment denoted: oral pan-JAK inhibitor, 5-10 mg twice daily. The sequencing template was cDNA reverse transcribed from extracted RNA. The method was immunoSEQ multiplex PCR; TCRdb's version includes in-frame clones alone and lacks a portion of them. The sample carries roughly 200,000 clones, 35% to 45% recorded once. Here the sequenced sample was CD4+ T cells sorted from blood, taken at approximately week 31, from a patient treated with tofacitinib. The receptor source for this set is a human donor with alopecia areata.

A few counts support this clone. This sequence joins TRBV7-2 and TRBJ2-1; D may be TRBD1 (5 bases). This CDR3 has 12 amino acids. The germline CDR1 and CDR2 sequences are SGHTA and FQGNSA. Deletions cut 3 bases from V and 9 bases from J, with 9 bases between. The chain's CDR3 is CASSFDSGEQFF. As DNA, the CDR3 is TGTGCCAGCAGCTTCGACAGTGGTGAGCAGTTCTTC.

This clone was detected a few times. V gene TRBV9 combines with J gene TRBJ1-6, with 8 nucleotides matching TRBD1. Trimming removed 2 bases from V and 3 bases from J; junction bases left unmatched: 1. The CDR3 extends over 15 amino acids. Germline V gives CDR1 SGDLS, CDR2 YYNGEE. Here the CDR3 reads CASSVGQGYNSPLHF. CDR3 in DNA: TGTGCCAGCAGCGTTGGACAGGGCTATAATTCACCCCTCCACTTT.

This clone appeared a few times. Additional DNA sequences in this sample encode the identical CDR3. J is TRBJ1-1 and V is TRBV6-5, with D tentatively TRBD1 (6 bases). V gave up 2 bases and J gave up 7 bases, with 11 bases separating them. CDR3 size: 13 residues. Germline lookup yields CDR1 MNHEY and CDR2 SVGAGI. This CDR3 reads CASSYEGGSEAFF. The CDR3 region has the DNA TGTGCCAGCAGTTACGAGGGGGGTAGTGAAGCTTTCTTT.